The 20 T cell receptor beta chains below all came from one sample that was sequenced in a study of OX40 agonist ivuxolimab in advanced cancers. Assay: immunoSEQ multiplex PCR; the TCRdb copy retains only in-frame clones and omits some. The table lists 75,000 to 90,000 clones, more than 80% of them singletons, with 8.4% in the top ten. This material consisted of CD4+ or CD8+ T cells sorted from blood, taken in a trial of the OX40 agonist ivuxolimab. These receptors were collected from an adult with an advanced solid tumor such as melanoma, head and neck, liver or kidney cancer.

The rearrangement joins TRBV30 to TRBJ1-1, with 10 bases aligning to TRBD1. Germline loops: CDR1 GTSNPN, CDR2 SVGIG (reference sequence). The CDR3 has 13 amino acids. V lost 8 bases, J lost 4 bases, and 7 bases stayed unmatched. The CDR3 DNA reads TGTGCCGGTTGGACAGGGGGTAGCACTGAAGCTTTCTTT. Translated: CAGWTGGSTEAFF.

The chain uses TRBV2 and TRBJ2-2; 8 positions match TRBD1. The ends lost 10 bases at V and 4 bases at J; junction bases unmatched: 5. In germline, CDR1 is SNHLY, CDR2 FYNNEI. The CDR3 has 13 amino acids. The CDR3 DNA is TGTGCCACCTCGGGACAGGTCACCGGGGAGCTGTTTTTT. Translation: CATSGQVTGELFF.

This chain joins TRBV28 and TRBJ1-5; D is undetermined. This CDR3 is 14 amino acids long. V gave up 1 base and J gave up 7 bases, with 11 bases separating them. From germline, CDR1 is MDHEN and CDR2 SYDVKM. CDR3 region: CASSLYRVRQPQHF. CDR3 nucleotide sequence: TGTGCCAGCAGTTTATACCGGGTCCGACAGCCCCAGCATTTT. Based on the CDR3 plus reference TRBV28 and TRBJ1-5, the full variable domain is DVKVTQSSRYLVKRTGEKVFLECVQDMDHENMFWYRQDPGLGLRLIYFSYDVKMKEKGDIPEGYSVSREKKERFSLILESASTNQTSMYLCASSLYRVRQPQHFGDGTRLSIL.

The chain carries TRBV29-1 and TRBJ2-3; 9 bases line up with TRBD2. The CDR3 extends over 12 amino acids. Germline CDR1 is SQVTM and CDR2 is ANQGSEA. The CDR3, as DNA: TGCAACATAGCGGGAGATGGAGATACGCAGTATTTT. As protein: CNIAGDGDTQYF.

The DNA for the CDR3 is TGTGCCAGCAGTTACAAGGACAGCTCTGGAAACACCATATATTTT. Translation gives CASSYKDSSGNTIYF. V usage is TRBV6-6 and J usage is TRBJ1-3; maybe TRBD1 (6 bases). V was clipped by 2 bases and J by 0 bases, with 8 bases between them. CDR3 length equals 15 residues. Germline V gene sequence: CDR1 MNHNY, CDR2 SVGAGI (reference sequence).

The V call is TRBV13, the J call TRBJ1-1; D perhaps matches TRBD1 (5 bases). The CDR3 has 12 amino acids. The germline CDR1 and CDR2 sequences are PRHDT and FYEKMQ (reference sequence). Trimming left V 3 bases short and J 10 bases short, with 12 bases between. The CDR3 loop reads CASSFKGTGAFF. CDR3 nucleotide sequence: TGTGCCAGCAGCTTTAAGGGAACAGGAGCTTTCTTT.

This clone has just one count. This rearrangement joins TRBV30 to TRBJ1-6; 8 bases are shared with TRBD1. From germline, CDR1 is GTSNPN and CDR2 SVGIG (reference sequence). CDR3 length: 13 residues. J was trimmed by 5 bases and V by 7 bases; bases with no gene match: 4. The CDR3 DNA reads TGTGCCTCCGGACAGGGCCATAATTCACCCCTCCACTTT. This sequence encodes CASGQGHNSPLHF.

The chain carries TRBV9 and TRBJ1-2, with a weak D call TRBD1 (6 bases). The germline CDR1 and CDR2 sequences are SGDLS and YYNGEE. The V end was cut by 4 bases, the J end by 7 bases, with 26 bases between. The CDR3 extends over 17 amino acids. The CDR3 protein is CASSPRAGDQERGGYTF. The CDR3 DNA is TGTGCCAGCAGCCCCAGAGCAGGGGACCAGGAGAGAGGTGGCTACACCTTC.

This clone is medium-sized within its sample. For the CDR3, the DNA is TGTGCCAGCATCCTCCAGCGCTCCTATAATTCACCCCTCCACTTT. This encodes CASILQRSYNSPLHF. The chain employs TRBV6-6 and TRBJ1-6; D is ambiguous. Germline values: CDR1 MNHNY, CDR2 SVGAGI (reference sequence). V was pared by 7 bases and J by 0 bases, with 10 bases between. The CDR3 sequence is 15 residues long.

The J gene is TRBJ2-3, the V gene TRBV4-3; 7 bases are shared with TRBD1. Trimming at V came to 0 bases and at J to 2 bases, leaving 8 bases not matched to a gene. Germline V CDR1 and CDR2: LGHNA, YSLEER. The CDR3 is 17 amino acids. This CDR3 is CASSQDPVGQHTDTQYF. CDR3 sequence (DNA): TGCGCCAGCAGCCAAGATCCCGTGGGACAGCACACAGATACGCAGTATTTT.

V usage is TRBV6-1 and J usage is TRBJ2-1; 7 bases are a match to TRBD2. From germline, CDR1 is MNHNS and CDR2 SASEGT. With V trimmed by 4 bases and J by 9 bases, 6 bases remained unmatched. This CDR3 is built from 13 residues. CDR3 coding DNA: TGTGCCAGCAGTGTGGTGTCGGGAGGTGAGCAGTTCTTC. It encodes CASSVVSGGEQFF.

The chain joins TRBV28 to TRBJ1-5; 8 bases are a match to TRBD1. J lost 6 bases, V lost 6 bases, and 10 bases had no gene match. This CDR3 region has 15 residues. CDR1 is MDHEN, CDR2 SYDVKM, per germline. CDR3 coding DNA: TGTGCCAGCAGCGTGGACAGGGCGGTGCCTCAGCCCCAGCATTTT. Protein product: CASSVDRAVPQPQHF.

The chain couples TRBV6-5 to TRBJ1-1; possibly TRBD1 for D (5 bases). V was shortened by 6 bases and J by 0 bases, with 14 bases between the two germline ends. The CDR3 spans 15 residues. Germline V CDR1 and CDR2: MNHEY, SVGAGI. DNA of the CDR3: TGTGCCAGCAGCTGGGCGGGGGGATTGAACACTGAAGCTTTCTTT. Its protein product is CASSWAGGLNTEAFF.

This rearrangement joins TRBV25-1 to TRBJ2-1, with 11 bases identical to TRBD2. V lost 4 bases to trimming and J lost 6 bases; unmatched junction nucleotides: 8. Germline assignment: CDR1 MGHDK and CDR2 SYGVNS. There are 16 residues in the CDR3. This CDR3 reads CASSGRLAGLGNEQFF. CDR3 DNA: TGTGCCAGCAGTGGCCGACTAGCGGGGCTTGGCAATGAGCAGTTCTTC.

This clone is medium-sized (0.01 to 0.1%) within its sample. V is TRBV9 and J is TRBJ1-5; D unresolved. V was trimmed by 0 bases and J by 4 bases, leaving 11 bases between them. CDR1 and CDR2 from the germline V gene are SGDLS and YYNGEE. The CDR3 sequence is 15 residues long. CDR3: CASSVAGLWNQPQHF. Here the CDR3 DNA reads TGTGCCAGCAGCGTAGCCGGCTTGTGGAATCAGCCCCAGCATTTT.

The chain links TRBV4-3 to TRBJ2-7; D is unclear. V lost 4 bases, J lost 3 bases, and 10 bases lay in between. Germline-derived CDR1 and CDR2 are LGHNA and YSLEER. The CDR3 length is 13 residues. CDR3 in amino acids: CASSPSWGYEQYF. CDR3 DNA sequence: TGCGCCAGCAGCCCGTCGTGGGGCTACGAGCAGTACTTC.

V and J are TRBV28 and TRBJ2-1; D may be TRBD1 (5 bases). In germline, CDR1 is MDHEN, CDR2 SYDVKM. This CDR3 is built from 16 residues. The V gene lost 5 bases and the J gene lost 0 bases, with 14 bases spanning the gap. This chain's CDR3 is CASSLNRFSSYNEQFF. The CDR3 region has the DNA TGTGCCAGCAGTCTTAACAGGTTCTCCTCCTACAATGAGCAGTTCTTC.

The J gene is TRBJ1-3, the V gene TRBV7-3; 7 bases are shared with TRBD1. Germline V gives CDR1 SGHTA, CDR2 FQGTGA. CDR3 length equals 16 residues. V was clipped by 5 bases and J by 0 bases; unmatched bases: 7. CDR3 protein: CASSIRGQPSGNTIYF. The CDR3 DNA follows: TGTGCCAGCAGCATACGGGGACAGCCCTCTGGAAACACCATATATTTT.

The rearrangement joins TRBV15 to TRBJ2-1; no definite D call. This CDR3 has 13 residues. V was pared by 0 bases and J by 7 bases, with 7 bases between. Germline V CDR1 and CDR2: LNHNV, YYDKDF (reference sequence). This CDR3 is CATSRDWGNEQFF. CDR3 bases: TGTGCCACCAGCAGAGATTGGGGAAATGAGCAGTTCTTC.

The chain is built from TRBV10-2 and TRBJ2-7; D is uncertain. CDR3 length: 13 amino acids. The germline V gene has CDR1 WSHSY and CDR2 SAAADI. Trimming left V 2 bases short and J 4 bases short, with 9 bases between. CDR3 nucleotide sequence: TGCGCCAGCAGTGAGCCCCCCCTTTACGAGCAGTACGTC. Protein sequence: CASSEPPLYEQYV.